This T cell receptor beta chain was retrieved from a study of cytomegalovirus exposure and HLA in healthy donors. Primers for the PCR totalled 60 Vbeta and 13 Jbeta. Assay used: immunoSEQ multiplex PCR; TCRdb lists only in-frame clones, some missing. The sample consists of under 200,000 clones, approximately 80% of them appearing once. Study-level points and caveats: A later analysis found that most CMV-associated TCR beta chains appeared HLA-restricted. Per published accounts, TCR beta sequences correctly predicted the HLA-A and HLA-B alleles of most subjects. Indistinguishable V segments such as TRBV6-2 and TRBV6-3 were excluded.

A single count supports this clone. As yet, its antigen is unknown. The CDR3 sequence is 17 residues long. Germline CDR1 SGHVS, CDR2 FNYEAQ. J lost 3 bases, V lost 1 base, and 8 bases had no gene match. This TCR derives from a middle-aged woman in good health and CMV-seropositive. Specimen: PBMCs. The chain uses TRBV7-6 and TRBJ2-3, with TRBD2 matching 9 bases. CDR3 sequence (DNA): TGTGCCAGCAGCTTAGTCGGGGCTAGCGGGACAACAGATACGCAGTATTTT. It encodes CASSLVGASGTTDTQYF.